The source of this T cell receptor (beta chain) is a study of blood T cell repertoires in COVID-19. Whole-study context: Both acute and convalescent COVID-19 samples were obtained from the United States, Italy and Spain. Sources were T cells, B-cell-depleted T cells, or PBMCs; the material itself was cDNA or gDNA.

Two negative PCRs, clearance, or symptom resolution were required of recovered Cohort 3 donors. Source study methods: Estimated nucleated cell counts came from reference gene primer amplification. The protocol was immunoSEQ multiplex PCR, while the TCRdb copy is restricted to in-frame clones and leaves out a portion. That table furnishes V, J and clone size, whereas the DNA furnished D and trimming. The data hold hundreds of thousands of clones, with 80% to 90% observed a single time. J gave up 4 bases and V 6 bases, and 14 bases lay outside the gene matches. The CDR3 extends over 16 amino acids. Per the germline V gene, CDR1 is SNHLY and CDR2 is FYNNEI. This clone was seen a single time.

Specimen: PBMCs or T cells enriched from blood (not recorded which). V and J are TRBV2 and TRBJ2-7; TRBD1 matches 8 bases. The sequence came from a man aged 30-40 years who had recovered from COVID-19. CDR3 protein: CASSSRQGPLDYEQYF. Here the CDR3 DNA reads TGTGCCAGCAGCTCCCGACAGGGGCCGCTAGATTACGAGCAGTACTTC.